The next 27 T cell receptor beta chains were all read from a single sample in a study of metastatic and nonmetastatic thyroid tumors. Among the patients, none had received any treatment before thyroid surgery. TCRdb re-processed the PCR reads through MiXCR. The sample lists 7,700 or so clones, 29% occurring once. Sequencing was carried out using tumor tissue. These TCRs come from a female donor with papillary thyroid cancer or a benign thyroid nodule (not recorded which). Some clones in this sample may be carry-over from other donors' samples.

The chain employs TRBV20-1 and TRBJ2-3; D not certain. This CDR3 region has 13 residues. The germline V gene encodes CDR1 DFQATT and CDR2 SNEGSKA (reference sequence). With 2 bases removed from V and 5 bases from J, the gap between germline ends came to 11 bases. DNA of the CDR3: TGCAGTGCTAGATACTACTTGAAAGATACGCAGTATTTT. Encoded protein: CSARYYLKDTQYF.

The V and J genes are TRBV7-3 and TRBJ1-2; perhaps TRBD1 as D (6 bases). The CDR3 covers 15 residues. V lost 6 bases and J 5 bases, leaving 19 bases between the germline ends. Germline-derived CDR1 and CDR2 are SGHTA and FQGTGA. Written as DNA, the CDR3 is TGTGCCAGCAGTGAAGGCGGCAGGGGCGGATATGGCTACACCTTC. Protein sequence: CASSEGGRGGYGYTF.

The J gene is TRBJ1-1, the V gene TRBV25-1, with D perhaps TRBD1 (5 bases). This CDR3 is built from 13 residues. CDR1 and CDR2 (germline): MGHDK, SYGVNS. Trimming took off 8 bases at V and 5 bases at J, with 15 bases between the two ends. The CDR3 coding sequence is TGTGCCAGCTCACCTTGGGGGAGAACTGAAGCTTTCTTT. It specifies CASSPWGRTEAFF.

Notes on this clone: One end of the junction fails to match germline, which may point to a read error. This chain uses TRBV11-2 with TRBJ2-3; D is unclear. Germline CDR1 SGHAT, CDR2 FQNNGV. This CDR3 spans 15 amino acids. The CDR3 protein is CASGLDYTSTDTQYF. CDR3 sequence (DNA): TGTGCCAGCGGCTTAGATTACACTAGCACAGATACGCAGTATTTT.

This chain joins TRBV28 and TRBJ2-4; 7 bases map to TRBD2. This CDR3 spans 17 amino acids. Germline V lookup: CDR1 MDHEN, CDR2 SYDVKM. V lost 4 bases, J lost 4 bases, and 13 bases stayed unmatched. DNA for the CDR3: TGTGCCAGCAGTTGGGTTCGCAGCGGGATTTCGAAAAACATTCAGTACTTC. Translated: CASSWVRSGISKNIQYF.

The gene calls are TRBV7-3 and TRBJ2-5, with D possibly being TRBD2 (6 bases). The V gene's germline CDR1 is SGHTA and CDR2 FQGTGA. The CDR3 runs to 12 residues. Trimming shortened V by 5 bases and J by 5 bases, and 9 bases separated the two germline ends. CDR3 DNA: TGTGCCAGCAGCCCGGAGGGCGAGACCCAGTACTTC. Translated: CASSPEGETQYF.

The chain joins TRBV2 to TRBJ1-1; maybe TRBD1 (5 bases). The ends were cut back, 6 bases at V and 1 base at J, with 21 bases in the middle. The germline CDR1 and CDR2 sequences are SNHLY and FYNNEI. CDR3 size: 17 residues. CDR3 residues: CASSEQMEGTENTEAFF. In DNA, the CDR3 is TGTGCCAGCAGCGAGCAGATGGAGGGGACCGAGAACACTGAAGCTTTCTTT.

This clone was picked up one time. The chain is built from TRBV11-2 and TRBJ2-7; 9 nucleotides match TRBD2. Germline loops: CDR1 SGHAT, CDR2 FQNNGV. V lost 5 bases to trimming and J lost 3 bases; unmatched junction nucleotides: 8. The CDR3 totals 15 residues. This chain's CDR3 is CASSAGLAPHYEQYF. As DNA, the CDR3 is TGTGCCAGCAGCGCGGGACTAGCCCCTCACTACGAGCAGTACTTC.

The chain has TRBV11-1 and TRBJ2-1; 7 bases align to TRBD2. Per the germline V gene, CDR1 is SGHAT and CDR2 is FQDESV (reference sequence). After removal of 5 bases from V and 6 bases from J, the junction contained 10 bases not matched to a gene. The CDR3 runs 15 residues. Here the CDR3 DNA reads TGTGCCAGCAGCAAGTCGGCGGGAGATCTCAATGAGCAGTTCTTC. As protein: CASSKSAGDLNEQFF.

Remarks on this clone: Since no conserved phenylalanine or tryptophan closes the CDR3, a read error is the likely cause. The CDR3 DNA follows: TGCAGAGTGCGGGACAGGGGCGACACTGAAGCTTTCCTT. It encodes CRVRDRGDTEAFL. The chain has TRBV29-1 and TRBJ1-1, with 10 bases lining up with TRBD1. Germline CDR1 reads SQVTM; CDR2 reads ANQGSEA. The CDR3 totals 13 residues.

This clone has ten or more counts. This same CDR3 is encoded by further DNA sequences in the sample. The CDR3 loop reads CASSQGSTDTQYF. The DNA for the CDR3 is TGCGCCAGCAGCCAGGGTAGCACAGATACGCAGTATTTT. V is TRBV4-3 and J is TRBJ2-3, with D unresolved. The CDR3 consists of 13 residues. V was pared by 3 bases and J by 0 bases, with 4 bases between. Looked up from germline, CDR1 is LGHNA and CDR2 is YSLEER.

The chain couples TRBV7-3 to TRBJ2-3, with TRBD2 identical over 7 bases. Germline V lookup: CDR1 SGHTA, CDR2 FQGTGA. The CDR3 is made up of 15 amino acids. J was trimmed by 4 bases and V by 8 bases; bases with no gene match: 12. The CDR3 reads CASSGGGGSADTQYF. The CDR3 region has the DNA TGTGCCAGCTCCGGTGGCGGCGGGAGTGCAGATACGCAGTATTTT.

Only a few counts were recorded for this clone. The chain carries TRBV5-1 and TRBJ2-1; D possibly matches TRBD1 or TRBD2 (5 bases each). Germline CDR1 reads SGHRS; CDR2 reads YFSETQ. The CDR3 contains 15 residues. Trimming cost V 0 bases and J 8 bases, with 15 bases left between them. CDR3 sequence: CASSLGLGGGDEQFF. The CDR3 DNA sequence: TGCGCCAGCAGCTTGGGCCTTGGGGGTGGAGATGAGCAGTTCTTC.

The chain joins TRBV28 to TRBJ2-7; TRBD2 might be the D (6 bases). Per germline, CDR1 MDHEN and CDR2 SYDVKM. This CDR3 has 14 amino acids. The CDR3 sequence: CGCVAERDVYEQYF. In nucleotides, the CDR3 is TGTGGGTGCGTAGCGGAAAGGGACGTCTACGAGCAGTACTTC. Based on the CDR3 plus reference TRBV28 and TRBJ2-7, the full variable domain is DVKVTQSSRYLVKRTGEKVFLECVQDMDHENMFWYRQDPGLGLRLIYFSYDVKMKEKGDIPEGYSVSREKKERFSLILESASTNQTSMYLCGCVAERDVYEQYFGPGTRLTVT.

This clone was seen only a few times. The genes are TRBV11-2 and TRBJ2-7; TRBD1 aligns across 10 bases. The CDR3 totals 14 residues. With 4 bases clipped from V and 4 bases from J, the junction kept 4 bases outside the gene matches. Germline values: CDR1 SGHAT, CDR2 FQNNGV. CDR3 sequence (DNA): TGTGCCAGCAGCTCCGGGACAGGGGATTACGAGCAGTACTTC. This gives the protein CASSSGTGDYEQYF.

The gene calls are TRBV27 and TRBJ1-6, with D perhaps matching TRBD1 (5 bases). The CDR3 sequence is 16 residues long. Trimming took 4 bases from V and 7 from J, leaving 17 bases between them. The germline V gene encodes CDR1 MNHEY and CDR2 SMNVEV (reference sequence). CDR3 DNA: TGTGCCAGCAGTTGGGCGGGGCAGGGTGGGAATTCACCCCTCCACTTT. Protein product: CASSWAGQGGNSPLHF.

This clone appeared a few times. The rearrangement links TRBV6-1 to TRBJ2-7; TRBD2 matches 15 bases. This CDR3 has 15 residues. Germline V lookup: CDR1 MNHNS, CDR2 SASEGT. The DNA for the CDR3 is TGTGGCAGGGAGGGACTAGCGGGAGGTCCCTACGAGCAGTACTTC. Protein sequence: CGREGLAGGPYEQYF.

By share, this clone counts as medium-sized. The V gene is TRBV6-5, the J gene TRBJ2-1; D remains ambiguous. The V and J ends lost 2 bases and 7 bases respectively, with 6 bases between them. This CDR3 has 12 residues. Germline values: CDR1 MNHEY, CDR2 SVGAGI. CDR3 region: CASSYKMNEQFF. CDR3 DNA: TGTGCCAGCAGTTACAAAATGAATGAGCAGTTCTTC.

Within the sample, this clone is medium-sized (0.01 to 0.1%). No DNA is shown, since the ends of the CDR3 on it are uncertain; the CDR3 is the one TCRdb lists. V is TRBV28 and J is TRBJ2-7; the table's D call, TRBD1, has no DNA check behind it. The CDR3 has 18 amino acids, counting both end residues. CDR1 is MDHEN, CDR2 SYDVKM, per germline. The CDR3 here is CATPLSALRQPPAYEQYF.

V is TRBV6-4 and J is TRBJ1-2; TRBD1 is a possible D gene (5 bases). Germline CDR1 and CDR2: MRHNA and SNTAGT. This CDR3 has 14 residues. Trimming pared 0 bases from V and 8 bases from J, leaving 13 bases between. DNA of the CDR3: TGTGCCAGCAGTGACTCGAAAGGGGTTGGCGGCTACACCTTC. This translates into CASSDSKGVGGYTF.

This clone qualifies as medium-sized. This chain links TRBV27 with TRBJ2-1, with TRBD1 matching over 7 bases. Germline V gene sequence: CDR1 MNHEY, CDR2 SMNVEV (reference sequence). With 0 bases clipped from V and 6 bases from J, the junction kept 2 bases outside the gene matches. The CDR3 is 14 residues long. CDR3 coding DNA: TGTGCCAGCAGTTTATCGGCAGGGGGCAATGAGCAGTTCTTC. It encodes CASSLSAGGNEQFF.

This clone was counted a few times. The same CDR3 arises from other DNA sequences in this sample as well. The chain uses TRBV24-1 and TRBJ2-3, with no clear D. With 4 bases removed from V and 4 bases from J, the gap between germline ends came to 11 bases. Germline values: CDR1 KGHDR, CDR2 SFDVKD. The CDR3 length is 14 residues. For the CDR3, the DNA is TGTGCCACCAGTGACCCATCAGAAGCAGATACGCAGTATTTT. This sequence encodes CATSDPSEADTQYF.

This clone was recorded a few times. The chain joins TRBV7-3 to TRBJ2-2; TRBD2 matches 10 bases. CDR3 length: 17 amino acids. Losses at the gene ends were 5 bases for V and 6 bases for J; bases not matched to a gene: 12. Germline CDR1 SGHTA, CDR2 FQGTGA. CDR3 sequence reads: CASSPRAGLADSGELFF. CDR3 sequence (DNA): TGTGCCAGCAGCCCCCGGGCCGGACTAGCGGATTCCGGGGAGCTGTTTTTT.

The chain has TRBV20-1 and TRBJ1-1; D is perhaps TRBD1 (6 bases). The CDR3 extends over 16 amino acids. The V end was cut by 8 bases, the J end by 0 bases, with 22 bases between. Germline CDR1 is DFQATT and CDR2 is SNEGSKA (reference sequence). In DNA, the CDR3 is TGCAGTTCACACAGGGCTGCGTCTGTTATGAACACTGAAGCTTTCTTT. Its protein is CSSHRAASVMNTEAFF.

By sample fraction, this clone is medium-sized. V is TRBV30 and J is TRBJ2-7, with 8 bases identical to TRBD2. V lost 4 bases to trimming and J lost 7 bases; unmatched junction nucleotides: 12. CDR1 GTSNPN and CDR2 SVGIG come from the germline V gene (reference sequence). The CDR3 is 14 amino acids. CDR3 bases: TGTGCCTGGAACCCTAGCGGGTCCCTGAGGGAGCAGTACTTC. Its protein is CAWNPSGSLREQYF. Together with reference TRBV30 and TRBJ2-7, the CDR3 gives the full variable domain: SQTIHQWPATLVQPVGSPLSLECTVEGTSNPNLYWYRQAAGRGLQLLFYSVGIGQISSEVPQNLSASRPQDRQFILSSKKLLLSDSGFYLCAWNPSGSLREQYFGPGTRLTVT.

This clone was counted between two and nine times. This sequence joins TRBV12-3 or TRBV12-4 and TRBJ1-6; the D is unclear. Trimming cost V 7 bases and J 3 bases, with 10 bases left between them. The CDR3 is 14 amino acids. The CDR3 region is CASTIEHYNSPLHF. The CDR3 DNA reads TGTGCCAGCACCATAGAGCACTATAATTCACCCCTCCACTTT.

In this sample, this clone turned up a few times. One end of the junction is discordant with germline, which a read error may explain. DNA of the CDR3: TGTGACAGCAAACAACACAGCTCCTATAATTCACACGTCCACTTT. Translated: CDSKQHSSYNSHVHF. This chain links TRBV28 with TRBJ1-6; D is uncertain. The CDR3 is 15 amino acids. The V gene's germline CDR1 is MDHEN and CDR2 SYDVKM.